Each of the 20 T cell receptor beta chains below was sequenced from the same sample in a study of blood T cells in healthy people across ages. It was with a sample-barcoded 5' primer and a J-beta primer mix that a second PCR of roughly 7 to 12 cycles was run. TCRdb re-analysed the 5' RACE reads in MiXCR, keeping a single row per CDR3 protein. The sample lists about 670,000 distinct CDR3 sequences; around 43% were seen once. The sequenced material came from blood. The origin of the receptors is a man aged 80 or over in good health.

This clonotype appeared a few times. J is TRBJ1-2 and V is TRBV4-2; D not resolved. The CDR3 has 17 residues. Trimming took 0 bases from V and 0 from J, leaving 14 bases between them. CDR1 and CDR2 (germline): LGHNA, YNFKEQ. The CDR3 region is CASSQDEAVKANYGYTF. The CDR3 nucleotides are TGTGCCAGCAGCCAAGATGAGGCGGTTAAAGCTAACTATGGCTACACCTTC.

The J gene is TRBJ1-2, the V gene TRBV5-1; 9 bases align to TRBD1. Trimming removed 2 bases from V and 3 bases from J; junction bases left unmatched: 11. The CDR3 runs to 17 residues. Germline values: CDR1 SGHRS, CDR2 YFSETQ. CDR3 DNA: TGCGCCAGCAGCTTTCTACTTCTGGGACAGGGAGACTATGGCTACACCTTC. This codes for CASSFLLLGQGDYGYTF.

This clonotype was counted many times. The chain recombines TRBV28 with TRBJ2-3, with 13 bases fitting TRBD2. V trimming: 5 bases; J trimming: 2 bases; junction bases outside the gene matches: 10. Germline values: CDR1 MDHEN, CDR2 SYDVKM. The CDR3 covers 18 residues. The CDR3 is CASSAAVTSGRATDTQYF. For the CDR3, the DNA is TGTGCCAGCAGTGCCGCCGTCACTAGCGGGAGGGCCACAGATACGCAGTATTTT.

This sequence joins TRBV5-5 and TRBJ2-1; maybe TRBD1 (5 bases). V was cut by 4 bases and J by 3 bases, with 14 bases left in between. Germline V gene lookup returns CDR1 SGHKS and CDR2 YYEKEE (reference sequence). The CDR3 runs to 15 residues. The DNA for the CDR3 is TGTGCCAGCAGCCCCCATAGCAGGGACTACAATGAGCAGTTCTTC. Protein: CASSPHSRDYNEQFF.

This clonotype has more than one count but fewer than ten. V gene TRBV27 combines with J gene TRBJ2-1, with 10 bases identical to TRBD2. Germline assignment: CDR1 MNHEY and CDR2 SMNVEV (reference sequence). V lost 5 bases to trimming and J lost 0 bases; unmatched junction nucleotides: 13. This CDR3 comprises 19 residues. The DNA of the CDR3 is TGTGCCAGCAGTGGCGGCCTAGCGGGGGTGTTGAGCTCCTACAATGAGCAGTTCTTC. This encodes CASSGGLAGVLSSYNEQFF.

This clonotype was seen more than once but under ten times. The chain uses TRBV6-5 and TRBJ1-1; possible D gene TRBD1, 5 bases. Germline V gene sequence: CDR1 MNHEY, CDR2 SVGAGI. V was trimmed by 7 bases and J by 1 base, leaving 19 bases between them. This CDR3 region has 16 residues. The CDR3: CASIQWGGSKNTEAFF. Here the CDR3 DNA reads TGTGCCAGCATCCAATGGGGCGGGTCGAAGAACACTGAAGCTTTCTTT.

The V and J genes are TRBV5-1 and TRBJ2-3; 8 nucleotides agree with TRBD1. The germline CDR1 and CDR2 sequences are SGHRS and YFSETQ. This CDR3 region has 16 residues. J lost 2 bases, V lost 0 bases, and 5 bases had no gene match. CDR3 sequence (DNA): TGCGCCAGCAGCTTGGGCGACAGGGGATACACAGATACGCAGTATTTT. Translation: CASSLGDRGYTDTQYF.

The chain couples TRBV20-1 to TRBJ1-1, with a tentative D call TRBD1 (6 bases). Trimming removed 1 base from V and 5 bases from J, with 20 bases in between. Germline CDR1 is DFQATT and CDR2 is SNEGSKA (reference sequence). This CDR3 has 16 residues. The DNA for the CDR3 is TGCAGTGCTAGAGTCATCTTCGGGGGGCGCGGGACTGAAGCTTTCTTT. Its protein product is CSARVIFGGRGTEAFF.

Regarding this clonotype: A read error may account for a junction end that differs from germline. The V and J genes are TRBV25-1 and TRBJ2-6; 7 nucleotides match TRBD1. CDR3 length: 17 amino acids. The V gene's germline CDR1 is MGHDK and CDR2 SYGVNS. CDR3 sequence: CVSSEYAGQAGANVLTF. CDR3 in DNA: TGTGTCAGCAGTGAATATGCCGGACAGGCTGGGGCCAACGTCCTGACTTTC.

Many counts were recorded for this clonotype. At one boundary the junction diverges from the germline segment, which might be a read error. The V and J genes are TRBV20-1 and TRBJ2-3; TRBD2 might be the D (7 bases). CDR1 and CDR2 from the germline V gene are DFQATT and SNEGSKA (reference sequence). This CDR3 is 18 amino acids long. CDR3 DNA: TGCAGTGCTAGACGTAGAGGGGGGGCCTTAGAAGGCACCGATACGCAGTATTTT. Amino acid sequence: CSARRRGGALEGTDTQYF.

Only a few counts were recorded for this clonotype. The chain combines TRBV7-2 with TRBJ2-7, with TRBD2 matching 8 bases. This CDR3 has 15 residues. Germline V gene lookup returns CDR1 SGHTA and CDR2 FQGNSA. V was clipped by 0 bases and J by 1 base; unmatched bases: 2. The CDR3 bases are TGTGCCAGCAGCTTAGCGGCTAGCGGGTCCTACGAGCAGTACTTC. Translated, it gives CASSLAASGSYEQYF.

The chain carries TRBV7-2 and TRBJ2-7; D ambiguous. This CDR3 has 15 residues. The germline CDR1 and CDR2 sequences are SGHTA and FQGNSA. V was trimmed by 1 base and J by 3 bases, leaving 13 bases between them. The CDR3 loop reads CASSLGSGSLYEQYF. Here the CDR3 DNA reads TGTGCCAGCAGCTTAGGTTCCGGGTCCCTCTACGAGCAGTACTTC.

Regarding this clonotype: The junction departs from germline at one end; a sequencing error may be responsible. This sequence joins TRBV4-2 and TRBJ2-3; D is perhaps TRBD1 or TRBD2 (6 bases each). From germline, CDR1 is LGHNA and CDR2 YNFKEQ. CDR3 length equals 16 residues. CDR3 amino acids: CAGSQEGGSGTDTQYF. CDR3 nucleotides: TGTGCCGGCAGCCAAGAAGGGGGGTCTGGCACAGATACGCAGTATTTT.

This clonotype is a singleton in its sample. The junction differs from germline at one of its ends, possibly a read error. V usage is TRBV11-3 and J usage is TRBJ2-3, with 11 bases that match TRBD2. The CDR3 is made up of 16 amino acids. Germline-derived CDR1 and CDR2 are SGHNT and YENEEA. CDR3 sequence: CASSLSSGGSRDTQYF. The CDR3 DNA reads as TGTGCCAGCAGCTTGTCTAGCGGGGGGAGCAGAGATACGCAGTATTTT.

This chain connects TRBV3-1 to TRBJ2-2; D uncertain. Trimming left V 3 bases short and J 7 bases short, with 6 bases between. The CDR3 consists of 12 residues. Germline values: CDR1 LGHDT, CDR2 YNNKEL (reference sequence). The CDR3 protein is CASSQSIGELFF. The CDR3 DNA is TGTGCCAGCAGCCAGTCGATCGGGGAGCTGTTTTTT.

The chain is built from TRBV4-3 and TRBJ2-4; tentatively, D is TRBD1 or TRBD2 (5 bases each). The assigned J gene may be wrong: the sequence end matches TRBJ2-7 better. CDR3 size: 15 residues. Per the germline V gene, CDR1 is LGHNA and CDR2 is YSLEER. The CDR3 DNA is TGCGCCAGCAGCCAAGTTCGGGGCCAACCCAGCGAGCAGTACTTC. This sequence encodes CASSQVRGQPSEQYF.

This clonotype has a count of ten or more. This chain links TRBV5-1 with TRBJ1-6, with no clear D. With 7 bases removed from V and 6 bases from J, the gap between germline ends came to 8 bases. The CDR3 totals 12 residues. The germline V gene encodes CDR1 SGHRS and CDR2 YFSETQ. In DNA, the CDR3 is TGCGCCAGCGCGATCCGTAATTCACCCCTCCACTTT. The encoded protein is CASAIRNSPLHF.

The V gene is TRBV9, the J gene TRBJ2-7; no definite D call. The V gene's germline CDR1 is SGDLS and CDR2 YYNGEE. The CDR3 loop spans 14 amino acids. With 4 bases removed from V and 6 bases from J, the gap between germline ends came to 17 bases. The CDR3 here is CASSQEDAGLEQYF. The CDR3 DNA reads as TGTGCCAGCAGCCAAGAGGACGCCGGCCTCGAGCAGTACTTC.

This clonotype showed up just a few times. The rearrangement links TRBV12-3 or TRBV12-4 to TRBJ1-1; no clear D gene. The CDR3 covers 13 residues. V shed 5 bases and J shed 1 base, with 8 bases lying between them. The DNA of the CDR3 is TGTGCCAGCAGTATAAAGGGGAACACTGAAGCTTTCTTT. Protein product: CASSIKGNTEAFF.

This clonotype occurred a few times. V gene TRBV7-8 combines with J gene TRBJ2-7, with TRBD1 matching over 7 bases. Per germline, CDR1 SGHVS and CDR2 FQNEAQ. This CDR3 spans 15 amino acids. V lost 1 base, J lost 0 bases, and 3 bases stayed unmatched. The CDR3 coding sequence is TGTGCCAGCAGCTTAGACAGGGGCCGCTCCTACGAGCAGTACTTC. As protein: CASSLDRGRSYEQYF.